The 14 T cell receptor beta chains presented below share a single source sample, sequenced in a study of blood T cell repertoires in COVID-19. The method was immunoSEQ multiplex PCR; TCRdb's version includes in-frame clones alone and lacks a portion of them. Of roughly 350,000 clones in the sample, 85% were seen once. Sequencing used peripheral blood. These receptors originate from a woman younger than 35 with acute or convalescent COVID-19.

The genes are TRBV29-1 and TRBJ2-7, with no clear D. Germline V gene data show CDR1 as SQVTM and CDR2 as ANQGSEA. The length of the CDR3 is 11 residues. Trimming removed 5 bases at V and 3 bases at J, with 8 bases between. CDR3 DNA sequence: TGCAGCGTTAGTGACAACTACGAGCAGTACTTC. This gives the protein CSVSDNYEQYF.

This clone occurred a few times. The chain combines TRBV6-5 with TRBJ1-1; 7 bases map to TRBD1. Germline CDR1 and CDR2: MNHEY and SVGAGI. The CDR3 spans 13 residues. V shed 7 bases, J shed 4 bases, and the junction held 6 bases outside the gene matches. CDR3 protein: CASNRGWGTEAFF. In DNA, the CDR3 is TGTGCCAGCAACAGGGGATGGGGCACTGAAGCTTTCTTT.

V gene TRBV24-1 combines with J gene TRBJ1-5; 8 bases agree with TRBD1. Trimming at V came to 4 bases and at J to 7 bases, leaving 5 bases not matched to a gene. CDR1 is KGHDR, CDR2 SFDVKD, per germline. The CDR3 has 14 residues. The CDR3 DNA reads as TGTGCCACCAGTGAGGGACAGGTGGGGCAGCCCCAGCATTTT. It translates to CATSEGQVGQPQHF.

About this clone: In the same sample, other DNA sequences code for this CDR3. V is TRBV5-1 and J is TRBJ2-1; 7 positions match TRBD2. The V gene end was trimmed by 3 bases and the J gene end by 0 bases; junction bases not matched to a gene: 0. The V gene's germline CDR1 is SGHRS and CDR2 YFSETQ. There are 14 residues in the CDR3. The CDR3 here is CASSSSGSYNEQFF. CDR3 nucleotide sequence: TGCGCCAGCAGCTCTAGCGGCTCCTACAATGAGCAGTTCTTC.

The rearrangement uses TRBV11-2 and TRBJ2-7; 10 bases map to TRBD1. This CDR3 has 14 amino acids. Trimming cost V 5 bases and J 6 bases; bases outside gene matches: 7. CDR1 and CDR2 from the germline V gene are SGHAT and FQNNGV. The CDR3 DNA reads TGTGCCAGCAGCGGCGGACAGGGGGGCGGCGAGCAGTACTTC. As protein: CASSGGQGGGEQYF.

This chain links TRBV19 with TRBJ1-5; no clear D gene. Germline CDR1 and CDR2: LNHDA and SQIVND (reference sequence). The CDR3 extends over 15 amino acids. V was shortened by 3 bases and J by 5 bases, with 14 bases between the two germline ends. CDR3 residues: CASSIGRGLDQPQHF. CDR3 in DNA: TGTGCCAGTAGTATCGGCCGTGGACTCGATCAGCCCCAGCATTTT.

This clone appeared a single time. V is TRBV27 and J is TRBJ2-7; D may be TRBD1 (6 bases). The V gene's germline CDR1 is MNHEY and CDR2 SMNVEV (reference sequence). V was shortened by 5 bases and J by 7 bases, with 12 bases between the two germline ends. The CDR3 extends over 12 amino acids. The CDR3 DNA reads TGTGCCAGCAGTCCCTCCGGGACAGAGCAGTACTTC. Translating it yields CASSPSGTEQYF.

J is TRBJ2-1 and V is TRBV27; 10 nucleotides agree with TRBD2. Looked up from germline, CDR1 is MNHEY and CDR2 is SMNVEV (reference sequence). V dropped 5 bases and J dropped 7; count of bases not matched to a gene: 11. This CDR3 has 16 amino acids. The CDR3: CASSPPASGRKNEQFF. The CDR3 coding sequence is TGTGCCAGCAGTCCCCCAGCTAGCGGGAGAAAGAATGAGCAGTTCTTC.

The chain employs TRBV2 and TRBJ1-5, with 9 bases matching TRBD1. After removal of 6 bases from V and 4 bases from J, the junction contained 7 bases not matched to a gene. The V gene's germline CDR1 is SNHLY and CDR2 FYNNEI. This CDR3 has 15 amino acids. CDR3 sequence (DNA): TGTGCCAGCAGCGTCGGGGGGACAGGGAATCAGCCCCAGCATTTT. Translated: CASSVGGTGNQPQHF. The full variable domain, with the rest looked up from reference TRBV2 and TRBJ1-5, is EPEVTQTPSHQVTQMGQEVILRCVPISNHLYFYWYRQILGQKVEFLVSFYNNEISEKSEIFDDQFSVERPDGSNFTLKIRSTKLEDSAMYFCASSVGGTGNQPQHFGDGTRLSIL.

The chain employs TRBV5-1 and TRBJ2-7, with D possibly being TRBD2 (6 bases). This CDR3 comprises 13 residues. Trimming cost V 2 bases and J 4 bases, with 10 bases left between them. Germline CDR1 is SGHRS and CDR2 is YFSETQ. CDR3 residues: CASSFVADYEQYF. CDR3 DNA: TGCGCCAGCAGCTTTGTAGCGGATTACGAGCAGTACTTC.

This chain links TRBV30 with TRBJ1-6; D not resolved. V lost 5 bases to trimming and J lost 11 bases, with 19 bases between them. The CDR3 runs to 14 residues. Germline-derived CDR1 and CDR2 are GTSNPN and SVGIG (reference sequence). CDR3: CAWDTGGNPPPLHF. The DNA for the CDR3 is TGTGCCTGGGATACCGGCGGAAATCCCCCACCCCTCCACTTT.

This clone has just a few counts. CDR3 sequence (DNA): TGTGCCATCAGTGAGCCGACTCTAGCGGGAAGCACAGATACGCAGTATTTT. This gives the protein CAISEPTLAGSTDTQYF. V is TRBV10-3 and J is TRBJ2-3; 9 bases agree with TRBD2. Germline lookup yields CDR1 ENHRY and CDR2 SYGVKD. The CDR3 runs 17 residues. V was pared by 2 bases and J by 0 bases, with 6 bases of the junction left unmatched.

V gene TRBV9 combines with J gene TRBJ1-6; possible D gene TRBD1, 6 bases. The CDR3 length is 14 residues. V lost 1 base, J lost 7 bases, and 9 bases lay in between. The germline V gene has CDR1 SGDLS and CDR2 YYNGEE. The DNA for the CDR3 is TGTGCCAGCAGCGTAACAGGGACGAATTCACCCCTCCACTTT. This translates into CASSVTGTNSPLHF.

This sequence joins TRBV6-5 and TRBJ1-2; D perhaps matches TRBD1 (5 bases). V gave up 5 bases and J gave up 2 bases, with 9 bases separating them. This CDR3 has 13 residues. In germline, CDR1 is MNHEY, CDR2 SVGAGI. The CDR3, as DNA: TGTGCCAGCAGTAGGACACAAAACTATGGCTACACCTTC. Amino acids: CASSRTQNYGYTF.